These 26 T cell receptor beta chains were all obtained from the same sample, sequenced in a study of T cell repertoires in cytomegalovirus infection. TCRdb re-called the reads with MiXCR, one entry per CDR3 protein. Among 76,000 or so distinct CDR3 sequences listed, more than 3% were seen once. The sequenced sample consisted of PBMCs. These receptors were obtained from a human donor in good health (CMV status not recorded). Some clones in this sample may be carry-over from other donors' samples.

This clonotype was observed at least ten times. This sequence joins TRBV7-2 and TRBJ2-5; 7 positions agree with TRBD2. There are 13 residues in the CDR3. In germline, CDR1 is SGHTA, CDR2 FQGNSA. Trimming cost V 5 bases and J 9 bases; bases outside gene matches: 9. CDR3 nucleotides: TGTGCCAGCAGCAGAGGGGCCCGGGAGGCCCAGTACTTC. It translates to CASSRGAREAQYF.

This clonotype was found many times. This sequence joins TRBV7-8 and TRBJ1-4; D is undetermined. V lost 5 bases and J 5 bases, leaving 18 bases between the germline ends. CDR3 length: 16 residues. Germline-derived CDR1 and CDR2 are SGHVS and FQNEAQ. This chain's CDR3 is CASSRLPRTVNEKLFF. CDR3 sequence (DNA): TGTGCCAGCAGCCGATTACCTAGGACGGTGAATGAAAAACTGTTTTTT.

This clonotype was recorded many times. The chain carries TRBV7-6 and TRBJ2-6; D gene uncertain. CDR1 is SGHVS, CDR2 FNYEAQ, per germline. Trimming stripped 5 bases from V and 5 bases from J, with 16 bases between. The length of the CDR3 is 16 residues. The CDR3 loop is CASSPTAQVRANVLTF. The CDR3 DNA is TGTGCCAGCAGCCCCACGGCTCAAGTCCGGGCCAACGTCCTGACTTTC.

This clonotype was seen ten or more times. The chain has TRBV12-3 or TRBV12-4 and TRBJ1-1; D possibly corresponds to TRBD1 (5 bases). The CDR3 sequence is 13 residues long. With 5 bases removed from V and 6 bases from J, the gap between germline ends came to 13 bases. The CDR3 spells CASSLRQSSEAFF. Written as DNA, the CDR3 is TGTGCCAGCAGTCTAAGACAGTCCTCTGAAGCTTTCTTT.

This clonotype was found many times. The V call is TRBV6-4, the J call TRBJ2-3, with TRBD2 matching 12 bases. The V gene's germline CDR1 is MRHNA and CDR2 SNTAGT. V shed 4 bases, J shed 4 bases, and the junction held 0 bases outside the gene matches. This CDR3 is 14 amino acids long. This CDR3 reads CASSGTSGADTQYF. The CDR3 DNA follows: TGTGCCAGCAGTGGGACTAGCGGGGCAGATACGCAGTATTTT.

This clonotype was observed at least ten times. The chain combines TRBV27 with TRBJ2-1; 9 bases map to TRBD1. V lost 1 base to trimming and J lost 6 bases; unmatched junction nucleotides: 10. CDR3 length: 17 residues. Germline V gene lookup returns CDR1 MNHEY and CDR2 SMNVEV (reference sequence). Here the CDR3 reads CASSLLTQDRGSNEQFF. CDR3 bases: TGTGCCAGCAGTTTATTAACCCAGGACAGGGGAAGCAATGAGCAGTTCTTC.

This chain uses TRBV4-1 with TRBJ1-2, with D tentatively TRBD1 (6 bases). Germline-derived CDR1 and CDR2 are MGHRA and YSYEKL. CDR3 length: 16 residues. The V gene lost 3 bases and the J gene lost 2 bases, with 16 bases spanning the gap. The CDR3 DNA reads as TGCGCCAGCAGCCAGCCGACCAGGGGACCCAACTATGGCTACACCTTC. It encodes CASSQPTRGPNYGYTF.

The table lists this clonotype with many counts. The chain links TRBV3-1 to TRBJ2-7; 8 bases match TRBD1. V trimming: 1 base; J trimming: 0 bases; junction bases outside the gene matches: 5. The CDR3 loop spans 16 amino acids. Germline values: CDR1 LGHDT, CDR2 YNNKEL (reference sequence). The CDR3 loop is CASSQVGDRSSYEQYF. The CDR3 DNA reads as TGTGCCAGCAGCCAAGTTGGGGACAGGAGCTCCTACGAGCAGTACTTC.

At least ten counts were recorded for this clonotype. The CDR3 protein is CASSYETQYF. Here the CDR3 DNA reads TGTGCCAGCAGTTATGAGACCCAGTACTTC. The chain links TRBV28 to TRBJ2-5; D gene ambiguous. Germline CDR1 and CDR2: MDHEN and SYDVKM. The CDR3 extends over 10 amino acids. The V and J ends lost 4 bases and 5 bases respectively, with 2 bases between them.

This clonotype was seen at least ten times. The chain links TRBV7-2 to TRBJ1-1, with D uncertain. The V and J ends lost 9 bases and 4 bases respectively, with 24 bases between them. Germline assignment: CDR1 SGHTA and CDR2 FQGNSA. The CDR3 covers 16 residues. CDR3 loop: CASEGGPPRLSTEAFF. Here the CDR3 DNA reads TGTGCCAGTGAAGGAGGCCCCCCAAGGTTATCCACTGAAGCTTTCTTT.

This clonotype was counted at least ten times. This chain uses TRBV27 with TRBJ2-1; tentatively, D is TRBD1 or TRBD2 (5 bases each). Deletions cut 3 bases from V and 0 bases from J, with 18 bases between. Germline V CDR1 and CDR2: MNHEY, SMNVEV (reference sequence). The CDR3 consists of 18 residues. The CDR3 loop reads CASSLRGRNRDSYNEQFF. DNA of the CDR3: TGTGCCAGCAGTTTGAGGGGTAGGAATAGGGACTCCTACAATGAGCAGTTCTTC.

This clonotype has a count of ten or more. This chain links TRBV7-6 with TRBJ1-2, with 9 nucleotides matching TRBD1. This CDR3 has 17 residues. J was trimmed by 0 bases and V by 5 bases; bases with no gene match: 10. Per germline, CDR1 SGHVS and CDR2 FNYEAQ. CDR3 nucleotide sequence: TGTGCCAGCAGCCTATACTCCGGACAGGGGTCTAACTATGGCTACACCTTC. This sequence encodes CASSLYSGQGSNYGYTF.

This clonotype showed up many times. The gene calls are TRBV7-9 and TRBJ1-2; D gene unclear. Germline V gives CDR1 SEHNR, CDR2 FQNEAQ (reference sequence). V dropped 6 bases and J dropped 6 bases, with 17 bases sitting between them. The CDR3 runs 14 residues. CDR3 sequence (DNA): TGTGCCAGCAGACAATTGGGGATCGAGGATGGCTACACCTTC. This sequence encodes CASRQLGIEDGYTF.

The table lists this clonotype with many counts. V gene TRBV5-5 combines with J gene TRBJ1-3, with a weak D call TRBD1 (5 bases). CDR1 is SGHKS and CDR2 is YYEKEE in the germline V gene (reference sequence). This CDR3 has 17 amino acids. V lost 1 base and J lost 2, with 16 bases in between. The CDR3 region is CASSLRVWGNAGNTIYF. The DNA of the CDR3 is TGTGCCAGCAGCTTGAGGGTCTGGGGGAACGCTGGAAACACCATATATTTT.

CDR3 sequence (DNA): TGTGCCACCAATCCCTACAGGGATTACTGGGGCACTGAAGCTTTCTTT. Protein sequence: CATNPYRDYWGTEAFF. V and J are TRBV6-5 and TRBJ1-1, with D tentatively TRBD1 (6 bases). The V gene's germline CDR1 is MNHEY and CDR2 SVGAGI. Between the trimmed V and J ends, which lost 10 bases and 4 bases, there was a span of 25 bases. The CDR3 has 16 amino acids.

This clonotype occurred many times. This chain connects TRBV28 to TRBJ1-3; a possible D gene is TRBD1 (5 bases). Germline assignment: CDR1 MDHEN and CDR2 SYDVKM. V was clipped by 9 bases and J by 0 bases, with 12 bases between them. The CDR3 covers 14 residues. CDR3 loop: CARWGGNSGNTIYF. CDR3 nucleotide sequence: TGTGCCAGATGGGGGGGAAACTCTGGAAACACCATATATTTT.

This clonotype has at least ten counts. V gene TRBV24-1 combines with J gene TRBJ2-1, with D unresolved. Trimming left V 1 base short and J 9 bases short, with 9 bases between. This CDR3 has 13 amino acids. The germline CDR1 and CDR2 sequences are KGHDR and SFDVKD. Written as DNA, the CDR3 is TGTGCCACCAGTGATTTTCCCCAGTTTGAGCAGTTCTTC. Amino acid sequence: CATSDFPQFEQFF.

This clonotype was recorded at least ten times. The rearrangement links TRBV5-6 to TRBJ1-6, with D maybe TRBD1 (5 bases). The CDR3 has 14 amino acids. V was shortened by 0 bases and J by 9 bases, with 10 bases between the two germline ends. In germline, CDR1 is SGHDT, CDR2 YYEEEE. The CDR3 sequence is CASSLERGGSPLHF. The DNA for the CDR3 is TGTGCCAGCAGCTTGGAGAGGGGTGGTTCACCCCTCCACTTT.

This clonotype was recorded at least ten times. This rearrangement joins TRBV15 to TRBJ1-2; 11 bases align to TRBD1. After removal of 3 bases from V and 8 bases from J, the junction contained 8 bases not matched to a gene. CDR3 length: 15 residues. The germline gives CDR1 LNHNV, CDR2 YYDKDF (reference sequence). This chain's CDR3 is CATSRPGQGVGGYTF. CDR3 bases: TGTGCCACCAGCAGGCCGGGACAGGGGGTAGGGGGCTACACCTTC.

In its sample, this clonotype was seen many times. The chain couples TRBV7-2 to TRBJ2-1; 14 bases line up with TRBD2. The CDR3 is 15 amino acids. Germline CDR1 SGHTA, CDR2 FQGNSA. With V trimmed by 4 bases and J by 8 bases, 4 bases remained unmatched. The CDR3 loop reads CASSYPGLAGDEQFF. The CDR3 nucleotides read TGTGCCAGCAGCTATCCGGGACTAGCGGGGGATGAGCAGTTCTTC.

This clonotype was picked up many times. In DNA, the CDR3 is TGTGCCAGCAGCCCTGCTATCGGGCGACCCTACGAGCAGTACTTC. Its protein product is CASSPAIGRPYEQYF. This chain connects TRBV12-3 or TRBV12-4 to TRBJ2-7; D call uncertain. Trimming shortened V by 6 bases and J by 2 bases, and 17 bases separated the two germline ends. The CDR3 totals 15 residues.

This clonotype was seen repeatedly, ten times or more. The chain carries TRBV20-1 and TRBJ2-3; D gene ambiguous. Trimming cost V 2 bases and J 0 bases, with 9 bases left between them. The CDR3 consists of 14 residues. Germline CDR1 is DFQATT and CDR2 is SNEGSKA (reference sequence). CDR3 sequence reads: CSARSPTSTDTQYF. CDR3 bases: TGCAGTGCTAGATCCCCGACTAGCACAGATACGCAGTATTTT.

This sequence joins TRBV7-2 and TRBJ2-1; unclear D gene. Per germline, CDR1 SGHTA and CDR2 FQGNSA. CDR3 length equals 15 residues. Deletions cut 3 bases from V and 3 bases from J, with 12 bases between. CDR3 in DNA: TGTGCCAGCAGCTTCCCGGGCGTGAACTACAATGAGCAGTTCTTC. It yields the protein CASSFPGVNYNEQFF. The full variable domain, its missing parts supplied by reference TRBV7-2 and TRBJ2-1, is GAGVSQSPSNKVTEKGKDVELRCDPISGHTALYWYRQSLGQGLEFLIYFQGNSAPDKSGLPSDRFSAERTGGSVSTLTIQRTQQEDSAVYLCASSFPGVNYNEQFFGPGTRLTVL.

Ten or more counts support this clonotype. V usage is TRBV11-2 and J usage is TRBJ1-2; TRBD1 might be the D (5 bases). V was shortened by 3 bases and J by 2 bases, with 10 bases between the two germline ends. The V gene's germline CDR1 is SGHAT and CDR2 FQNNGV. CDR3 length equals 14 residues. CDR3: CASSLLSGNYGYTF. CDR3 coding DNA: TGTGCCAGCAGCTTGCTTTCAGGGAACTATGGCTACACCTTC.

This clonotype was observed many times. This sequence joins TRBV19 and TRBJ1-3, with TRBD1 as a possible D gene (5 bases). Germline V gene lookup returns CDR1 LNHDA and CDR2 SQIVND (reference sequence). With 6 bases removed from V and 2 bases from J, the gap between germline ends came to 17 bases. CDR3 size: 16 residues. This CDR3 is CASSTLSRAAGNTIYF. DNA of the CDR3: TGTGCCAGTAGCACCCTAAGCAGGGCGGCTGGAAACACCATATATTTT.

Many counts were recorded for this clonotype. The gene calls are TRBV28 and TRBJ2-7, with 7 bases aligning to TRBD1. Germline CDR1 MDHEN, CDR2 SYDVKM. The CDR3 is made up of 13 amino acids. J was trimmed by 6 bases and V by 1 base; bases with no gene match: 3. CDR3 loop: CASSLYRGPEQYF. In DNA, the CDR3 is TGTGCCAGCAGTTTATACAGGGGCCCCGAGCAGTACTTC.